This T cell receptor (beta chain) emerged from a study of blood T cell repertoires in COVID-19. Overall study: The cDNA or gDNA used as material had been derived from T cells, B-cell-depleted T cells, or PBMCs.

Participants spanned ages roughly 18 to 90 years and resided in 20 to 30 US areas. This CDR3 spans 15 amino acids. Germline V lookup: CDR1 LNHDA, CDR2 SQIVND (reference sequence). Trimming took 4 bases from V and 5 from J, leaving 14 bases between them. Repertoires were generated with immunoSEQ multiplex PCR, while TCRdb's copy carries only in-frame clones and drops some. The sample comprises some 250,000 clones, approximately 84% of which are singletons, and around 16% rests with the top ten. What was sequenced was PBMCs or T cells enriched from blood (not recorded which). The sequence derives from a man between 18 and 29 years old who had recovered from COVID-19. This chain connects TRBV19 to TRBJ2-2; D is uncertain. CDR3 in DNA: TGTGCCAGTAGTACACCAGTACCGTATACCGGGGAGCTGTTTTTT. This sequence encodes CASSTPVPYTGELFF.